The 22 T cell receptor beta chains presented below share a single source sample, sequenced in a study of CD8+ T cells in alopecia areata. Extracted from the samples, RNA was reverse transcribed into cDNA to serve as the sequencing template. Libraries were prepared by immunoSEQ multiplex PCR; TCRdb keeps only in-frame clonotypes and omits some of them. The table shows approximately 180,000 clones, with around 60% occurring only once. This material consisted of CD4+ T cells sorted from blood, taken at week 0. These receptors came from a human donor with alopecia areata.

The CDR3 DNA reads as TGTGCCAGCAGTGGGACTAGCGGGGGGTCTAGCTCCTACGAGCAGTACTTC. It translates to CASSGTSGGSSSYEQYF. The rearrangement links TRBV2 to TRBJ2-7; 14 bases are shared with TRBD2. This CDR3 spans 17 amino acids. Trimming at V came to 4 bases and at J to 0 bases, leaving 5 bases not matched to a gene. Germline assignment: CDR1 SNHLY and CDR2 FYNNEI.

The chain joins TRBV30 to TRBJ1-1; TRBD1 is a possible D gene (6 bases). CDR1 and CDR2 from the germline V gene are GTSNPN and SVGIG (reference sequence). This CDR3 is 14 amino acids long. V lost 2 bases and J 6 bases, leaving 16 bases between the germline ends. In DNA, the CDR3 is TGTGCCTGGAGTATCATTCGGGGGCGGCCTGAAGCTTTCTTT. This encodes CAWSIIRGRPEAFF.

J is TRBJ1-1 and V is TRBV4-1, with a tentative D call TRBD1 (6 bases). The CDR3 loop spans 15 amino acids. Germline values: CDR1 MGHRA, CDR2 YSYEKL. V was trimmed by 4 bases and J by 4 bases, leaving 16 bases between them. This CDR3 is CASSRDGGRGTEAFF. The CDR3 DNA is TGCGCCAGCAGCCGAGACGGGGGCCGGGGCACTGAAGCTTTCTTT.

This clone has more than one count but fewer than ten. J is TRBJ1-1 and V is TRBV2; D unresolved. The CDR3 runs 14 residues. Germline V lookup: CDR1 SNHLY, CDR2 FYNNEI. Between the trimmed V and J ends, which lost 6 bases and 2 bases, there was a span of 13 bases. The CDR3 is CASRTIGPNTEAFF. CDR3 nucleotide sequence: TGTGCCAGCAGGACTATCGGTCCTAACACTGAAGCTTTCTTT.

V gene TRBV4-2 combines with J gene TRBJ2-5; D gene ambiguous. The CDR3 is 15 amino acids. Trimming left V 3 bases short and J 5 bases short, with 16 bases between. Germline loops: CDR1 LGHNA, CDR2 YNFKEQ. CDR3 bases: TGTGCCAGCAGCCAGGTCTGGACCCTCGGGGAGACCCAGTACTTC. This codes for CASSQVWTLGETQYF.

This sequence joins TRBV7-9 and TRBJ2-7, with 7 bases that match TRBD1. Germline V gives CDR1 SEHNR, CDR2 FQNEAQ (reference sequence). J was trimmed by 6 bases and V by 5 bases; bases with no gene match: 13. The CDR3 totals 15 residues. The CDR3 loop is CASSPGGQHYPEQYF. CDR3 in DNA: TGTGCCAGCAGCCCAGGGGGACAGCACTATCCCGAGCAGTACTTC.

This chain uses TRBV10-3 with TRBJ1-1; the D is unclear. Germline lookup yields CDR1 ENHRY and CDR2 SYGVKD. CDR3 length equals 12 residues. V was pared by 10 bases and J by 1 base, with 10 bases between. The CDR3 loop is CATRAPNTEAFF. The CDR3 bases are TGTGCCACCCGGGCCCCGAACACTGAAGCTTTCTTT.

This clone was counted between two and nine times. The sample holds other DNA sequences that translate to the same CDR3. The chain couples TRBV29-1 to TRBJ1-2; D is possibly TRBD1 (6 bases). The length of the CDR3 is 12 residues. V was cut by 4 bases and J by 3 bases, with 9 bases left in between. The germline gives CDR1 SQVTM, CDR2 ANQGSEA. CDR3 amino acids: CSVGQVDYGYTF. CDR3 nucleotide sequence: TGCAGCGTTGGACAGGTCGACTATGGCTACACCTTC.

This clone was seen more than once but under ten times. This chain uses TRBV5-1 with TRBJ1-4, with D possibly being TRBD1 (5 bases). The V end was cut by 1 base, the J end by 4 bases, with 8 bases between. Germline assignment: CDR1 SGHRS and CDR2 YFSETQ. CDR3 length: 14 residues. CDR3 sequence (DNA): TGCGCCAGCAGCTTGTTGGGGGATAATGAAAAACTGTTTTTT. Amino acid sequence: CASSLLGDNEKLFF. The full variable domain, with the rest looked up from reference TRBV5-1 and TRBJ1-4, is KAGVTQTPRYLIKTRGQQVTLSCSPISGHRSVSWYQQTPGQGLQFLFEYFSETQRNKGNFPGRFSGRQFSNSRSEMNVSTLELGDSALYLCASSLLGDNEKLFFGSGTQLSVL.

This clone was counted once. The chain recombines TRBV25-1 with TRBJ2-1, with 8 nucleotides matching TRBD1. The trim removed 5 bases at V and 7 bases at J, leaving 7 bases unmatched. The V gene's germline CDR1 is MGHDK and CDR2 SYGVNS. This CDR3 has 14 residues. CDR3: CASSRGQETNEQFF. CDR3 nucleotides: TGTGCCAGCAGTCGGGGACAGGAAACAAATGAGCAGTTCTTC. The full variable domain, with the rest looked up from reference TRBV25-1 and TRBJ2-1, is EADIYQTPRYLVIGTGKKITLECSQTMGHDKMYWYQQDPGMELHLIHYSYGVNSTEKGDLSSESTVSRIRTEHFPLTLESARPSHTSQYLCASSRGQETNEQFFGPGTRLTVL.

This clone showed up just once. DNA for the CDR3: TGCGCCAGCAGCTTTGGACGGGATTCACCCCTCCACTTT. It encodes CASSFGRDSPLHF. The chain uses TRBV5-1 and TRBJ1-6; D remains ambiguous. This CDR3 region has 13 residues. V lost 2 bases, J lost 8 bases, and 8 bases lay in between. Germline lookup yields CDR1 SGHRS and CDR2 YFSETQ.

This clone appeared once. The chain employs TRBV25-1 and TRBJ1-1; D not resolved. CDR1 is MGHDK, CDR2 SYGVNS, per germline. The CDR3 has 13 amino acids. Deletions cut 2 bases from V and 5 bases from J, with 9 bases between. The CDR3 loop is CASSEELITEAFF. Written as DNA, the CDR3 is TGTGCCAGCAGTGAAGAACTGATAACTGAAGCTTTCTTT.

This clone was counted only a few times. CDR3 loop: CASSTAQLRQHF. The CDR3 DNA follows: TGTGCCAGCAGCACCGCCCAATTGCGCCAGCATTTT. The rearrangement links TRBV5-4 to TRBJ1-5; D call uncertain. The CDR3 length is 12 residues. V lost 4 bases and J lost 12, with 14 bases in between. Germline V gene lookup returns CDR1 SGHNT and CDR2 YYREEE (reference sequence).

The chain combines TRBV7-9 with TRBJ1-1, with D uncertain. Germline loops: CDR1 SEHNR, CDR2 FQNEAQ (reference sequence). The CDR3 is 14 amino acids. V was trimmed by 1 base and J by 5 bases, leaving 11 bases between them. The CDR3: CASSLEAGGTEAFF. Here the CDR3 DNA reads TGTGCCAGCAGCTTAGAGGCAGGTGGGACTGAAGCTTTCTTT.

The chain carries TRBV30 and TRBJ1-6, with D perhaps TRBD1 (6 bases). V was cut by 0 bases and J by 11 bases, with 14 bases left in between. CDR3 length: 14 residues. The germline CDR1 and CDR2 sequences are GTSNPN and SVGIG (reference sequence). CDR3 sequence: CAWSVSIRTAPLHF. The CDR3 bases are TGTGCCTGGAGTGTCTCTATCCGGACAGCACCCCTCCACTTT.

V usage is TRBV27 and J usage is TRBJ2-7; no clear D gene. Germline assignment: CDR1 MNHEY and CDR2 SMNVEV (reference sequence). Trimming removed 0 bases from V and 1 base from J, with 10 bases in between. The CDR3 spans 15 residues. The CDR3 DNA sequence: TGTGCCAGCAGTTTATCTCGCGGCGGATCCTACGAGCAGTACTTC. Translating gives CASSLSRGGSYEQYF.

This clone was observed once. CDR3 bases: TGTGCCAGCAGACAGGGAGGAAAGGACGAGCAGTACTTC. Translating it yields CASRQGGKDEQYF. V usage is TRBV6-5 and J usage is TRBJ2-7, with D perhaps being TRBD1 or TRBD2 (6 bases each). Trimming stripped 6 bases from V and 5 bases from J, with 14 bases between. Germline CDR1 reads MNHEY; CDR2 reads SVGAGI. The CDR3 loop spans 13 amino acids.

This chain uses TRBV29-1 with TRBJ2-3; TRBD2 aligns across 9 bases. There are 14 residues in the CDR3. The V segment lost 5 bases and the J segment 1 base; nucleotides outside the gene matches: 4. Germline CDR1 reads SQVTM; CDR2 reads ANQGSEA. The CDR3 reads CSVLAGGRTDTQYF. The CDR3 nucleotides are TGCAGCGTTCTTGCGGGGGGGCGCACAGATACGCAGTATTTT.

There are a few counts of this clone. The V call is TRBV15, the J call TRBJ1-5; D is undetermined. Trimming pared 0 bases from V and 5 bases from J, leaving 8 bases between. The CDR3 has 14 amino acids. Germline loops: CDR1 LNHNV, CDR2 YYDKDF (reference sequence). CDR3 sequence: CATSRDLLDQPQHF. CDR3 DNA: TGTGCCACCAGCAGAGATCTGTTAGATCAGCCCCAGCATTTT.

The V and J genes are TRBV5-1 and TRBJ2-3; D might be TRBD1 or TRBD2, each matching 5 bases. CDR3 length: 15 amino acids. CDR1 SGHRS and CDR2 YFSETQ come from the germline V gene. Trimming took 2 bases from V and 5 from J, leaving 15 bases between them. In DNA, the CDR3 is TGCGCCAGCAGCTTCCAGGGCCGGGGCGAAGATACGCAGTATTTT. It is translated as CASSFQGRGEDTQYF.

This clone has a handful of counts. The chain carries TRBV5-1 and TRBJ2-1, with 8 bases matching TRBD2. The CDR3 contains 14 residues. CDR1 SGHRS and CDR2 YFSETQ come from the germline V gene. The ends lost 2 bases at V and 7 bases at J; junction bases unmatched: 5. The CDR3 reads CASSFSGDGNEQFF. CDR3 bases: TGCGCCAGCAGCTTTAGCGGGGATGGGAATGAGCAGTTCTTC.

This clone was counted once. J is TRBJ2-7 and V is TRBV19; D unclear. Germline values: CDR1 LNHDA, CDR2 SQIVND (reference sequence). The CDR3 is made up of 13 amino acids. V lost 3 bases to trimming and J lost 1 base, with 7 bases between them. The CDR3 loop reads CASSIRRSYEQYF. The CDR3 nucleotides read TGTGCCAGTAGTATTAGGAGATCCTACGAGCAGTACTTC.